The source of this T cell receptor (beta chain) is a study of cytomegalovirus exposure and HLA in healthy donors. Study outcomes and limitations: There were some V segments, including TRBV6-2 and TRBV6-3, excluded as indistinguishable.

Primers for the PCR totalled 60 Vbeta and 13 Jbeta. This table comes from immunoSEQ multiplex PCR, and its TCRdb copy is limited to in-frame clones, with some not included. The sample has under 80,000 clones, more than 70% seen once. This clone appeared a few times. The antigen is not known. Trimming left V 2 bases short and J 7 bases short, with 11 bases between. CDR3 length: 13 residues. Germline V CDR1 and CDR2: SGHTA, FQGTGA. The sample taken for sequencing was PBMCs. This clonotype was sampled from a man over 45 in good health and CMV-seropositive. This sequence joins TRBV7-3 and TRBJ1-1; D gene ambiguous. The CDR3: CASSLAGEFEAFF. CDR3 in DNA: TGTGCCAGCAGCTTAGCGGGCGAATTTGAAGCTTTCTTT. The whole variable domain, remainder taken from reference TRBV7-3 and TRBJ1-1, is GAGVSQTPSNKVTEKGKYVELRCDPISGHTALYWYRQSLGQGPEFLIYFQGTGAADDSGLPNDRFFAVRPEGSVSTLKIQRTERGDSAVYLCASSLAGEFEAFFGQGTRLTVV.